This is a list of T cell receptor beta chains from one sample in a study of T cell responses to AZD1222 COVID-19 vaccine. The repertoire was sequenced with immunoSEQ multiplex PCR; TCRdb's copy has only in-frame clones and lacks some. This sample has 110,000 or so clones; about 88% occur once, and the top ten carry roughly 18%. The sample in question was peripheral blood, obtained on day 0 of AZD1222 vaccination. These receptors all stem from an adult in good health. Both conserved end residues are part of each CDR3. D genes are given only for firm matches. Expanded clones get a size class; other rows say once, few or many, or leave the size out.

D,V,size,J,DNA,CDR3
TRBD1,TRBV9,.,TRBJ1-3,TGTGCCAGCAGCGTAGGGGCAGGGGGCGTCTCTGCTGGAAACACCATATATTTT,CASSVGAGGVSAGNTIYF
.,TRBV27,.,TRBJ2-1,TGTGCCAGCAGTTTAAGTTCGGGGGCGGGATTCTACAATGAGCAGTTCTTC,CASSLSSGAGFYNEQFF
.,TRBV5-5,.,TRBJ1-6,TGTGCCAGCAGCTTGAGTGACAGTTATAATTCACCCCTCCACTTT,CASSLSDSYNSPLHF
.,TRBV18,.,TRBJ1-5,TGTGCCAGCTCACCACTGGGGGGTTGGAGCAATCAGCCCCAGCATTTT,CASSPLGGWSNQPQHF
.,TRBV5-1,once,TRBJ1-1,TGCGCCAGCAGCTTGGCCAGGTCGGGGGAAGCTTTCTTT,CASSLARSGEAFF
TRBD1,TRBV3-1/TRBV3-2,.,TRBJ1-2,TGTGCCAGCAGCTGGCCCACGACAGGGGGGGCCCGTGGTTCTGGCTACACCTTC,CASSWPTTGGARGSGYTF
.,TRBV7-2,.,TRBJ1-3,TGTGCCAGCAGCTTAGCTGGCGGGGTCCGCTCTGGAAACACCATATATTTT,CASSLAGGVRSGNTIYF
.,TRBV5-4,.,TRBJ1-1,TGTGCCAGCAGCCCCTTTGGGGGGCGGGAGCGTCCTTTGAACACTGAAGCTTTCTTT,CASSPFGGRERPLNTEAFF
.,TRBV15,.,TRBJ2-5,TGTGCCACCAGCAGTTTGGGGTACCAACGCGACGAGACCCAGTACTTC,CATSSLGYQRDETQYF
TRBD1,TRBV24-1,.,TRBJ2-5,TGTGCCACCAGTGACCCTCTTATTCCGGGACAGGGTTTTTCTGGCCGTCAAGAGACCCAGTACTTC,CATSDPLIPGQGFSGRQETQYF
.,TRBV7-2,.,TRBJ1-6,TGTGCCAGCAGCCACCCTAATTCACCCCTCCACTTT,CASSHPNSPLHF
TRBD1,TRBV5-5,.,TRBJ2-7,TGTGCCAGCAGCTTCTCGACAGGGAGTAGCCTGATCGAGCAGTACTTC,CASSFSTGSSLIEQYF
.,TRBV6-5,.,TRBJ2-3,TGTGCCAGCAGTTACTCCGGGGGCGCGGGGACAGATACGCAGTATTTT,CASSYSGGAGTDTQYF
TRBD1,TRBV28,.,TRBJ2-7,TGTGCCAGCTTTTCTTTGACAGGGTCCTACGAGCAGTACTTC,CASFSLTGSYEQYF
.,TRBV7-3,.,TRBJ1-1,TGTGCCAGCAGCTTAGAGGCTAAAGGTGGAGCTTTCTTT,CASSLEAKGGAFF
.,TRBV29-1,.,TRBJ1-2,TGCAGCGTTTATGGCCTCCGGGCCCCTTCCTCCTATGGCTACACCTTC,CSVYGLRAPSSYGYTF
.,TRBV11-1,once,TRBJ2-1,TGTGCCAGCAGCAAAAGCAGTTACAAGTACAATGAGCAGTTCTTC,CASSKSSYKYNEQFF
TRBD2,TRBV18,.,TRBJ2-1,TGTGCCAGCTCACCAACGATACAACTAGCGTTAAGCTCCTACAATGAGCAGTTCTTC,CASSPTIQLALSSYNEQFF
.,TRBV7-3,.,TRBJ2-5,TGTGCCAGCAGCCGAGGGGACGGGGAGACCCAGTACTTC,CASSRGDGETQYF
.,TRBV2,.,TRBJ2-5,TGTGCCAGCAGTGAAGCGCTTTTCAAGTCGGTACACTTC,CASSEALFKSVHF
TRBD2,TRBV5-4,.,TRBJ2-3,TGTGCCAGCAGCTCTCGACTAGCGGGATTCACAGATACGCAGTATTTT,CASSSRLAGFTDTQYF
.,TRBV21-1,.,TRBJ2-5,TGTGCCAGCAGCAAAATGAGTCAGACCCAGTACTTC,CASSKMSQTQYF
.,TRBV7-2,.,TRBJ1-3,TGTGCCAGCAGCTCACAGACAAGGGGAAACACCATATATTTT,CASSSQTRGNTIYF
.,TRBV18,.,TRBJ1-1,TGTGCCAGCTCACCAAACTCGAACACTGAAGCTTTCTTT,CASSPNSNTEAFF
.,TRBV11-2,.,TRBJ2-2,TGTGCCAGCAGCTTAGGGTGGAGCACCGGGGAGCTGTTTTTT,CASSLGWSTGELFF
TRBD2,TRBV4-2,once,TRBJ2-5,TGTGCCAGCAGCCAAGATGGGAGGGGTGTAGCGACCCAGTACTTC,CASSQDGRGVATQYF
.,TRBV10-3,.,TRBJ1-1,TGTGCCATCAGTGAGCCCTTCCGAGGGACGGGAACTGAAGCTTTCTTT,CAISEPFRGTGTEAFF
.,TRBV6-5,.,TRBJ2-5,TGTGCCAGCAGGAGGACTTTACAAGAGACCCAGTACTTC,CASRRTLQETQYF
TRBD1,TRBV10-3,.,TRBJ1-4,TGTGCCATCAGTGAGTCGGGGACAGGGGGCCCTGGAAAACTGTTTTTT,CAISESGTGGPGKLFF
.,TRBV5-1,.,TRBJ2-7,TGCGCCAGCAGCTGGGAGCGAGCAACCCTCTCCTACGAGCAGTACTTC,CASSWERATLSYEQYF
.,TRBV19,.,TRBJ2-7,TGTGCCAGTAGTCCGGGCATGGGCAGCTACTACGAGCAGTACTTC,CASSPGMGSYYEQYF
.,TRBV18,few,TRBJ2-2,TGTGCCAGCTCACCGAACACCGGGGAGCTGTTTTTT,CASSPNTGELFF
TRBD2,TRBV27,.,TRBJ2-5,TGTGCCAGCAGCCGCCTGGTGGGGCCGGGGGGCCAAGAGACCCAGTACTTC,CASSRLVGPGGQETQYF
.,TRBV19,.,TRBJ1-2,TGTGCCAGTAGTGGACTGGGGGGACCGGTTTATGGCTACACCTTC,CASSGLGGPVYGYTF
.,TRBV2,once,TRBJ1-5,TGTGCCAGCAGTGAAGCGCGCGGTAATCAGCCCCAGCATTTT,CASSEARGNQPQHF
TRBD1,TRBV18,.,TRBJ1-1,TGTGCCAGCTCACTCGACAGGGGAAACACTGAAGCTTTCTTT,CASSLDRGNTEAFF
.,TRBV7-2,.,TRBJ2-3,TGTGCCAGCAGCCCCCCTGTGCACCCAGATACGCAGTATTTT,CASSPPVHPDTQYF
.,TRBV2,.,TRBJ2-7,TGTGCCAGCACCGGCCCGGGGAGGTACGAGCAGTACTTC,CASTGPGRYEQYF
.,TRBV7-2,.,TRBJ2-2,TGTGCCAGCACCGACGGAGGGTTTTCTTTCACCGGGGAGCTGTTTTTT,CASTDGGFSFTGELFF
.,TRBV2,.,TRBJ1-1,TGTGCCAGCGAAAACGTGGTCACTGAAGCTTTCTTT,CASENVVTEAFF
TRBD1,TRBV4-1,.,TRBJ1-5,TGCGCCAGCAGCCATTTCGGACAGGGGGAAGGTCAGCCCCAGCATTTT,CASSHFGQGEGQPQHF
TRBD2,TRBV7-2,.,TRBJ2-1,TGTGCCAGCAGCTTAGGGTCAGGACTAGCGGGAGATAATGAGCAGTTCTTC,CASSLGSGLAGDNEQFF
TRBD1,TRBV4-1,.,TRBJ2-7,TGCGCCAGCAGCCACCCGGACAGGGGAAAGTACGAGCAGTACTTC,CASSHPDRGKYEQYF
.,TRBV5-1,.,TRBJ2-2,TGCGCCAGCAGCTTGATACGGGACACAGGGGGGGAGCTGTTTTTT,CASSLIRDTGGELFF
.,TRBV2,.,TRBJ1-4,TGTGCCAGCAGTCGTCGAAGGGCATTTAATGAAAAACTGTTTTTT,CASSRRRAFNEKLFF
TRBD2,TRBV19,.,TRBJ2-1,TGTGCCAGTAGTATCCCAAGCGGGAGGCTAAATGAGCAGTTCTTC,CASSIPSGRLNEQFF
TRBD1,TRBV5-1,.,TRBJ1-2,TGCGCCAGCAGCTTGGAGGGGACAGGGCGTAGTTATGGCTACACCTTC,CASSLEGTGRSYGYTF
.,TRBV18,.,TRBJ1-1,TGTGCCAGCTCACCACCTACCCGGGGGGCTTTGAGCACTGAAGCTTTCTTT,CASSPPTRGALSTEAFF
TRBD1,TRBV30,.,TRBJ1-5,TGTGCCTGGGCTCGGGCCGGGACAGGGATCAATCAGCCCCAGCATTTT,CAWARAGTGINQPQHF
TRBD1,TRBV7-9,.,TRBJ1-4,TGTGCCAGCAGCTCCGGGGACAGGTCTGAAAAACTGTTTTTT,CASSSGDRSEKLFF
.,TRBV30,few,TRBJ2-1,TGTGCCTGGAGTCGAGCGCTCACTCCTTACAATGAGCAGTTCTTC,CAWSRALTPYNEQFF
.,TRBV5-1,.,TRBJ2-1,TGCGCCAGCAGCTTGGATGGGGCAGGGATGAATGAGCAGTTCTTC,CASSLDGAGMNEQFF
TRBD2,TRBV7-2,.,TRBJ2-7,TGTGCCAGCAGCTTATCCGGGGGGGCCTACGAGCAGTACTTC,CASSLSGGAYEQYF